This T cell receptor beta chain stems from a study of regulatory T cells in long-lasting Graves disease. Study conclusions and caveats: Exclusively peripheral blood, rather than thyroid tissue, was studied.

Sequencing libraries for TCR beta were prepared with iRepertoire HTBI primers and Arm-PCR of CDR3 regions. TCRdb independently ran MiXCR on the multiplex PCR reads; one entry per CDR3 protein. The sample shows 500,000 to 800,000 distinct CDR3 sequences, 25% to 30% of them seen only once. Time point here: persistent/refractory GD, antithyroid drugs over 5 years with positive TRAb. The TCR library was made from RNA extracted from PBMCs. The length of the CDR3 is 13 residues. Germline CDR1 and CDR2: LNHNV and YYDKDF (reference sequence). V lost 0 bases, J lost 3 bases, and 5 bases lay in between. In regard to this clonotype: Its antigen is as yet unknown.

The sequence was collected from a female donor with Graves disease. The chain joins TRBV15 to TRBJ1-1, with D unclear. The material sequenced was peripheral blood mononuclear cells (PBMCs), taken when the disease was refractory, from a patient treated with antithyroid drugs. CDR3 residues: CATSRDRYTEAFF. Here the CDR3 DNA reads TGTGCCACCAGCAGAGATCGGTACACTGAAGCTTTCTTT.